The source of this T cell receptor beta chain is a study of metastatic and nonmetastatic thyroid tumors. Across the whole study: Comparison of repertoires was carried out across blood and tumor or nodule tissue from malignant and benign thyroid patients.

Points from the study as a whole: Within blood and tumor, benign nodules reportedly had significantly lower TCR beta diversity than malignant thyroid tumors did.

In the original analysis: What underpinned the distant-metastasis classifier for papillary thyroid cancer was the set of CDR3 differences across clinicopathological groups. TCRdb re-called clones from the PCR reads using MiXCR. The V and J calls shown here were made by TCRdb, not taken from the authors' results. In the table there are about 19,000 clones, about a quarter of which are singletons. Germline values: CDR1 SGHRS, CDR2 YFSETQ. The CDR3 contains 15 residues. As for this clone: Its antigen remains unknown. One end of the junction varies from germline; a read error may be responsible.

There were no patients who had received any treatment before thyroid surgery. This chain uses TRBV5-1 with TRBJ2-2, with TRBD2 matching 9 bases. The sample taken for sequencing was blood. This TCR was recovered from a male donor with papillary thyroid cancer or a benign thyroid nodule (not recorded which). Some clones in this sample may be carry-over from other donors' samples. CDR3 protein: CASAISGSNIGELFF. The CDR3 DNA reads TGCGCCAGCGCTATTAGCGGGAGTAACATCGGGGAGCTGTTTTTT.